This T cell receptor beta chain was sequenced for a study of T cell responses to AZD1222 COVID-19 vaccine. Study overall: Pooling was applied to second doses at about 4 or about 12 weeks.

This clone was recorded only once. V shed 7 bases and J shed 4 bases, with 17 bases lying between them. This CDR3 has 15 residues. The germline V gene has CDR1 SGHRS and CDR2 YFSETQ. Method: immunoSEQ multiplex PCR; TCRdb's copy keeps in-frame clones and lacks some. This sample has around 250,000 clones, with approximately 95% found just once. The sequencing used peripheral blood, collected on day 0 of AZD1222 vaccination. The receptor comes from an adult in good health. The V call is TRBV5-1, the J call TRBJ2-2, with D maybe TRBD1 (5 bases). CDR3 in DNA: TGCGCCAGCGCAGCAGGGATTTCCCTCACCGGGGAGCTGTTTTTT. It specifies CASAAGISLTGELFF.